The clone carrying this T cell receptor (beta chain) was seen a few times. Its antigen is not identified. This CDR3 contains 13 residues. Per germline, CDR1 MNHEY and CDR2 SVGAGI. Trimming shortened V by 10 bases and J by 2 bases, and 13 bases separated the two germline ends. At cycle 4 day 1, cycle 7 day 1, and baseline, blood was sampled. The data are from a study of OX40 agonist ivuxolimab in advanced cancers. Method: immunoSEQ multiplex PCR; TCRdb's copy keeps in-frame clones and lacks some. The table has 20,000 to 30,000 clones, roughly three quarters seen once. Regarding the study as a whole: The study found among the lowest clonal expansion in partial responders at 0.1-3.0 mg/kg.

The rearrangement uses TRBV6-5 and TRBJ2-3; weak D call: TRBD1 (5 bases). This clonotype was obtained from an adult with an advanced solid tumor such as melanoma, head and neck, liver or kidney cancer. Source: CD4+ or CD8+ T cells sorted from blood, taken in a trial of the OX40 agonist ivuxolimab. Here the CDR3 DNA reads TGTGCCACCCAAGACAGAAACACAGATACGCAGTATTTT. Its translation: CATQDRNTDTQYF.